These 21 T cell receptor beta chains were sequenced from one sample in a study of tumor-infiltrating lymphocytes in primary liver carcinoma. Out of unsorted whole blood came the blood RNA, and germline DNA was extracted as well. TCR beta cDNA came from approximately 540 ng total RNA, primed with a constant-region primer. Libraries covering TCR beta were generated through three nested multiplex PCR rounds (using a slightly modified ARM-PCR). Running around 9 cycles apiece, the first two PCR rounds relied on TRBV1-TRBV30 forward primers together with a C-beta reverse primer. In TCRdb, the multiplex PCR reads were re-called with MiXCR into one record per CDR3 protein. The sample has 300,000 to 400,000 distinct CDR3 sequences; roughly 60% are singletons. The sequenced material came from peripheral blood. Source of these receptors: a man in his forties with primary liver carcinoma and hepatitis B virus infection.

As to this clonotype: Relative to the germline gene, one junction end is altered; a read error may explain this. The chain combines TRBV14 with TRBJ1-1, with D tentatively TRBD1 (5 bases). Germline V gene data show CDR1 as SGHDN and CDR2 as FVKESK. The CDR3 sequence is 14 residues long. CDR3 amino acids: CASNQDGRGTEAFF. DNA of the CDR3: TGTGCCAGCAACCAAGATGGGAGGGGCACTGAAGCTTTCTTT.

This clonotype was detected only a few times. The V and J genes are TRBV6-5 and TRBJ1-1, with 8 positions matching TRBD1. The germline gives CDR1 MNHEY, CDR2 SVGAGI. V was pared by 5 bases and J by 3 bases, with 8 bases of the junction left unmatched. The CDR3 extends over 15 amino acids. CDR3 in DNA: TGTGCCAGCAGTGAGCAACAGGGGGGCCACACTGAAGCTTTCTTT. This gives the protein CASSEQQGGHTEAFF.

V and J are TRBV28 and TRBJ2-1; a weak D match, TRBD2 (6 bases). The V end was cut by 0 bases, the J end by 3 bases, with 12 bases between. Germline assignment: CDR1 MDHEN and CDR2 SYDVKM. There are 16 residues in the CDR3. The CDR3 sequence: CASSLWGSGHYNEQFF. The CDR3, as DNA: TGTGCCAGCAGTTTATGGGGTAGCGGTCACTACAATGAGCAGTTCTTC.

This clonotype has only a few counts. CDR3 in amino acids: CAGGALEGEQFF. CDR3 coding DNA: TGTGCCGGGGGGGCTCTAGAGGGTGAGCAGTTCTTC. The chain uses TRBV30 and TRBJ2-1, with TRBD2 as a possible D gene (7 bases). Germline CDR1 and CDR2: GTSNPN and SVGIG (reference sequence). Trimming shortened V by 8 bases and J by 9 bases, and 17 bases separated the two germline ends. This CDR3 has 12 residues.

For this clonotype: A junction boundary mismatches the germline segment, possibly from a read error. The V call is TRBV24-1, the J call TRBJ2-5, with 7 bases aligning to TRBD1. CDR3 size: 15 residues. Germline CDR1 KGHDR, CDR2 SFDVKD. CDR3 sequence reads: CTTSDIGTDQETQYF. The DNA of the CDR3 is TGTACCACCAGTGATATCGGGACAGACCAAGAGACACAGTACTTC.

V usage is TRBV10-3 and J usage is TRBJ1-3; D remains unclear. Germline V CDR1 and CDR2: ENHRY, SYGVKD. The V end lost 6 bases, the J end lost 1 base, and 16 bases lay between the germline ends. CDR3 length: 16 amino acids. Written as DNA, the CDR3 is TGTGCCATCAGATCCACCGGCGGGCAGTCTGGAAACACCATATATTTT. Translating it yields CAIRSTGGQSGNTIYF.

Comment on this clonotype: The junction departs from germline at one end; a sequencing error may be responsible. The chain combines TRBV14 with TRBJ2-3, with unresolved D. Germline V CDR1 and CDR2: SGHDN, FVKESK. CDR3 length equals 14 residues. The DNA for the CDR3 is TGTGCCGGCAGCCCTGGCGTGGGCACAGATACGCAGTATTTT. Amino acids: CAGSPGVGTDTQYF.

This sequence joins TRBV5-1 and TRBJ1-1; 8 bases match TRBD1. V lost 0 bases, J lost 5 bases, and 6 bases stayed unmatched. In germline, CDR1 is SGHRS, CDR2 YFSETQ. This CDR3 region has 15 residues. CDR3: CASSLGGQAGTEAFF. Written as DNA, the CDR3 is TGCGCCAGCAGCTTGGGGGGACAGGCGGGAACTGAAGCTTTCTTT.

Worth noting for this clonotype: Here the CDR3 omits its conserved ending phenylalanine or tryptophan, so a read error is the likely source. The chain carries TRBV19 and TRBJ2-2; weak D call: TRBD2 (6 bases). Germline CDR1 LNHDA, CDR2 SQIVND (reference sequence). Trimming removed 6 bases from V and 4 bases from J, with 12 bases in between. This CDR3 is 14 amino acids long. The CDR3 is CASRPVGGTGELFI. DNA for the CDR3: TGTGCCAGTAGGCCCGTCGGGGGCACCGGGGAGCTGTTTATT.

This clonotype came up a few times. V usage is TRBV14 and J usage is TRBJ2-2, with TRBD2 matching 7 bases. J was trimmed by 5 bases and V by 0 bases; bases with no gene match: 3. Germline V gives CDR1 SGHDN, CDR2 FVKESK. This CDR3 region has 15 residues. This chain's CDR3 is CASSQEAGVTGELFF. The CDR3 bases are TGTGCCAGCAGCCAAGAGGCGGGAGTGACCGGGGAGCTGTTTTTT.

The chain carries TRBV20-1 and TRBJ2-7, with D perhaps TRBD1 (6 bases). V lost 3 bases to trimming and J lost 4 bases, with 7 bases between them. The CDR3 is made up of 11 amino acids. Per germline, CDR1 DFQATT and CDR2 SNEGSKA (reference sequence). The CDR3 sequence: CSASRGYEQYF. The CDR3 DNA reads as TGCAGTGCTAGTAGGGGGTACGAGCAGTACTTC.

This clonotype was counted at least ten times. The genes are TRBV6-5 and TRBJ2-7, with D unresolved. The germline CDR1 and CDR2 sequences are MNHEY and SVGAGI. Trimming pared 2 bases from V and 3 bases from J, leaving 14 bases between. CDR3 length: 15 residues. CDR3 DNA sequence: TGTGCCAGCAGTTACCGCTCCGACCGAAGCTACGAGCAGTACTTC. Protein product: CASSYRSDRSYEQYF.

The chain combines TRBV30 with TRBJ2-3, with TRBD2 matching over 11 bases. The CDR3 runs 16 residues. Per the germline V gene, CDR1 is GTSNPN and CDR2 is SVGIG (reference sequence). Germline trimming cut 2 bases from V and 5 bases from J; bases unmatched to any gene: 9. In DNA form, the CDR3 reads TGTGCCTGGAGTCCAGAGGGGACTAGCGGAGAAGATACGCAGTATTTT. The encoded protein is CAWSPEGTSGEDTQYF.

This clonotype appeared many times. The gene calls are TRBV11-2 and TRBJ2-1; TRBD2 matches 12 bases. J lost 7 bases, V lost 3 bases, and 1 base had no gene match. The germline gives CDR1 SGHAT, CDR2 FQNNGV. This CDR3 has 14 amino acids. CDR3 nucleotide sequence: TGTGCCAGCAGCTTGACTAGCGGGAGAAATGAGCAGTTCTTC. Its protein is CASSLTSGRNEQFF.

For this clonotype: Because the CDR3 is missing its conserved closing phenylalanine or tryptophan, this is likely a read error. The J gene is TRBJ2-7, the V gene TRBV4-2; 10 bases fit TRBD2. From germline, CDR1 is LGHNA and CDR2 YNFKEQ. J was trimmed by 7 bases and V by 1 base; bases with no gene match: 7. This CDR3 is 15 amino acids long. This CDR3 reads CASSQGASGSEEQYL. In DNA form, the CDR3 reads TGTGCCAGCAGCCAAGGGGCTAGCGGGAGCGAGGAGCAGTACCTC.

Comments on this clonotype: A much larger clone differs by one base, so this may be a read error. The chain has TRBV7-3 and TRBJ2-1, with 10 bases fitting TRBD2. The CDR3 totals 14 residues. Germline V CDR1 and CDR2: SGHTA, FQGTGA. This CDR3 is CVSSPSGRVSEQFF. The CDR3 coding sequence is TGTGTCAGCAGCCCTAGCGGGAGAGTAAGTGAGCAGTTCTTC.

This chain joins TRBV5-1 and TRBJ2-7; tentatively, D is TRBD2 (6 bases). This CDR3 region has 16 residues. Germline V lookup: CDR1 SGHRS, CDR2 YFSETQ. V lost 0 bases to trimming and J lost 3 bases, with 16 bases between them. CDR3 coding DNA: TGCGCCAGCAGCTTGGGCGGTTTCGGGAGAGGCTACGAGCAGTACTTC. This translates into CASSLGGFGRGYEQYF.

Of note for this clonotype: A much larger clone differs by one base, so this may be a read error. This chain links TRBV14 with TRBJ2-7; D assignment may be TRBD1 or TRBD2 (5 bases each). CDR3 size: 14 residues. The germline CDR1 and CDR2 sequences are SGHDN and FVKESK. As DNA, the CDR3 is TGTGCCAGCAGCCCGCTTTCGGGACCCTACGAGGAGTACTTC. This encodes CASSPLSGPYEEYF.

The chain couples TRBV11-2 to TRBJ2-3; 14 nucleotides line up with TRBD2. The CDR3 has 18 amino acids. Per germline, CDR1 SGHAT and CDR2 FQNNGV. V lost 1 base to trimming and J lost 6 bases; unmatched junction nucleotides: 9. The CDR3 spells CASSLGPTSGRAQDTQYF. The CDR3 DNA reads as TGTGCCAGCAGCTTAGGCCCGACTAGCGGGAGGGCCCAGGATACGCAGTATTTT.

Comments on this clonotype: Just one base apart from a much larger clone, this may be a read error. The CDR3 DNA sequence: TGTGCCAGCTGTTACTCGAACAGCTACAATGAGCAGTTCTTC. It codes for CASCYSNSYNEQFF. V gene TRBV6-5 combines with J gene TRBJ2-1; no definite D call. Germline CDR1 and CDR2: MNHEY and SVGAGI. This CDR3 has 14 amino acids.

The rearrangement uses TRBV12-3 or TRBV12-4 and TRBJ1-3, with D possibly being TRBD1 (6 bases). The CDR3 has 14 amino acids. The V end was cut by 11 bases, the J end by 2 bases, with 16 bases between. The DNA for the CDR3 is TGTGCCGGCGTTCGGGCAGGGGCTGGAAACACCATATATTTT. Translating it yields CAGVRAGAGNTIYF.